This T cell receptor beta chain was identified in a study of T cells in Graves' hyperthyroidism and ophthalmopathy. This clonotype was seen at least ten times. Exclusions: uncontrolled infection, other autoimmune disease, pregnancy, lactation. Thyroid ultrasound and orbital computed tomography, with clinical symptoms and serum thyroxine and TRAb, informed diagnoses. The authors took PBMCs from about 9.5 ml fresh peripheral blood. The germline V gene encodes CDR1 SNHLY and CDR2 FYNNEI. The length of the CDR3 is 13 residues. V lost 7 bases to trimming and J lost 7 bases, with 14 bases between them. TCR beta CDR3 regions were amplified from RNA. TCR CDR3 regions were first amplified by RT-PCR with HTBI primers. MiXCR, run by TCRdb on the multiplex PCR reads, gives a single entry per CDR3 protein. The table lists 50,000 to 75,000 distinct CDR3 sequences, about 50% of them singletons.

Sequencing was performed on blood. The gene calls are TRBV2 and TRBJ1-5, with a weak D call TRBD1 (6 bases). The origin of this receptor is a woman aged 25 to 39 with Graves' ophthalmopathy. CDR3 sequence (DNA): TGTGCCAGCACCTTCGGGGGGGCCCAGCCCCAGCATTTT. Protein product: CASTFGGAQPQHF.